The 29 T cell receptor beta chains below were found in one sample sequenced in a study of blood T cells in healthy people across ages. PCR was performed a second time for roughly 7 to 12 cycles using a sample-barcoded 5' primer and a J-beta primer mix. TCRdb called the 5' RACE reads again in MiXCR, with one record for every CDR3 protein. The sample lists about 1.6 million distinct CDR3 sequences, roughly 30% occurring once. The sequencing sample was made of blood. The receptor source for this set is a woman aged 25 to 39 in good health.

The chain uses TRBV7-8 and TRBJ2-7, with D perhaps matching TRBD1 (6 bases). Trimming removed 4 bases from V and 3 bases from J, with 19 bases in between. The CDR3 runs 16 residues. Germline CDR1 reads SGHVS; CDR2 reads FQNEAQ. In DNA, the CDR3 is TGTGCCAGCAGCTCAGACTGGGGGCAGTTAGACTACGAGCAGTACTTC. Translating gives CASSSDWGQLDYEQYF.

The chain couples TRBV6-5 to TRBJ2-3, with D unclear. V was trimmed by 6 bases and J by 2 bases, leaving 9 bases between them. The CDR3 contains 13 residues. The germline CDR1 and CDR2 sequences are MNHEY and SVGAGI. As DNA, the CDR3 is TGTGCCAGCAGGGTGGGATTCACAGATACGCAGTATTTT. It codes for CASRVGFTDTQYF.

This clonotype turned up a few times. The chain carries TRBV5-1 and TRBJ2-1; 8 bases match TRBD2. Trimming at V came to 4 bases and at J to 5 bases, leaving 17 bases not matched to a gene. The CDR3 contains 18 residues. In germline, CDR1 is SGHRS, CDR2 YFSETQ. The CDR3 spells CASSPDLTSGDLNNEQFF. The DNA for the CDR3 is TGCGCCAGCAGCCCTGATCTAACTAGCGGAGATCTGAACAATGAGCAGTTCTTC.

This clonotype has just a few counts. V and J are TRBV20-1 and TRBJ2-5; D possibly corresponds to TRBD2 (7 bases). CDR1 is DFQATT, CDR2 SNEGSKA, per germline (reference sequence). The CDR3 loop spans 16 amino acids. Between the trimmed V and J ends, which lost 2 bases and 5 bases, there was a span of 21 bases. The CDR3 loop reads CSARLRGGALGETQYF. The CDR3 DNA sequence: TGCAGTGCTAGACTTAGGGGGGGGGCATTAGGGGAGACCCAGTACTTC.

This clonotype was recorded a few times. The rearrangement links TRBV28 to TRBJ1-1; D may be TRBD1 (6 bases). Trimming pared 7 bases from V and 6 bases from J, leaving 12 bases between. Germline V gives CDR1 MDHEN, CDR2 SYDVKM. The CDR3 consists of 12 residues. The CDR3 reads CASNQGLAEAFF. In nucleotides, the CDR3 is TGTGCCAGCAACCAGGGGTTGGCTGAAGCTTTCTTT. The variable domain in full, with the rest retrieved from reference TRBV28 and TRBJ1-1, is DVKVTQSSRYLVKRTGEKVFLECVQDMDHENMFWYRQDPGLGLRLIYFSYDVKMKEKGDIPEGYSVSREKKERFSLILESASTNQTSMYLCASNQGLAEAFFGQGTRLTVV.

This clonotype was seen at least ten times. The chain joins TRBV20-1 to TRBJ2-7, with TRBD1 matching over 8 bases. The CDR3 spans 14 residues. Germline CDR1 DFQATT, CDR2 SNEGSKA (reference sequence). V dropped 1 base and J dropped 2; count of bases not matched to a gene: 4. CDR3 loop: CSARGQGSTYEQYF. The DNA for the CDR3 is TGCAGTGCTAGAGGACAGGGGTCGACCTACGAGCAGTACTTC.

As to this clonotype: Since a much larger clone is just one base distant, this may be a read error. This chain uses TRBV5-1 with TRBJ2-7; D tentatively reads TRBD1 or TRBD2 (5 bases each). The CDR3 sequence is 15 residues long. Germline lookup yields CDR1 SGHRS and CDR2 YFSETQ. Between the trimmed V and J ends, which lost 5 bases and 0 bases, there was a span of 15 bases. The DNA of the CDR3 is TGCGCCAGCAGAATGGGACGGGATAGCTCCTACGAGCAGTACTTC. This sequence encodes CASRMGRDSSYEQYF.

Turning to this clonotype: This sequence may be a read error, since a much larger clone differs from it by one base. The chain joins TRBV29-1 to TRBJ2-7; either TRBD1 or TRBD2 may fit D (6 bases each). The CDR3 covers 11 residues. Germline V gene lookup returns CDR1 SQVTM and CDR2 ANQGSEA. The CDR3 loop is CGATGGSEQYF. CDR3 nucleotide sequence: TGCGGCGCTACCGGGGGCAGCGAGCAGTACTTC.

This clonotype was counted ten times or more. The V gene is TRBV29-1, the J gene TRBJ1-1, with a weak D call TRBD1 (5 bases). Trimming left V 4 bases short and J 2 bases short, with 11 bases between. The CDR3 has 13 amino acids. CDR1 and CDR2 from the germline V gene are SQVTM and ANQGSEA. CDR3 in DNA: TGCAGCGTTGGGGACTGGGCAAACACTGAAGCTTTCTTT. It translates to CSVGDWANTEAFF. The complete variable domain, with remaining parts taken from reference TRBV29-1 and TRBJ1-1, reads SAVISQKPSRDICQRGTSLTIQCQVDSQVTMMFWYRQQPGQSLTLIATANQGSEATYESGFVIDKFPISRPNLTFSTLTVSNMSPEDSSIYLCSVGDWANTEAFFGQGTRLTVV.

The chain combines TRBV15 with TRBJ2-5, with unresolved D. The CDR3 has 15 amino acids. CDR1 and CDR2 from the germline V gene are LNHNV and YYDKDF (reference sequence). V shed 0 bases and J shed 2 bases, with 10 bases lying between them. The chain's CDR3 is CATSRDKLSQETQYF. The CDR3 coding sequence is TGTGCCACCAGCAGAGATAAGCTAAGTCAAGAGACCCAGTACTTC.

This chain uses TRBV24-1 with TRBJ2-2; perhaps TRBD1 as D (6 bases). The CDR3 length is 16 residues. V was clipped by 3 bases and J by 2 bases, with 12 bases between them. Germline V gene lookup returns CDR1 KGHDR and CDR2 SFDVKD. The CDR3 spells CATSDETGTNTGELFF. CDR3 sequence (DNA): TGTGCCACCAGTGATGAAACCGGGACAAACACCGGGGAGCTGTTTTTT.

A few counts support this clonotype. The rearrangement uses TRBV24-1 and TRBJ2-5; 10 bases map to TRBD2. Germline V gene sequence: CDR1 KGHDR, CDR2 SFDVKD. The CDR3 is 16 residues long. Trimming took 3 bases from V and 5 from J; bases not matched to a gene: 8. The CDR3 nucleotides read TGTGCCACCAGTGATGGACCTAGCGGGAGAGGGGAGACCCAGTACTTC. Protein: CATSDGPSGRGETQYF.

This clonotype appeared once. J is TRBJ1-2 and V is TRBV20-1, with D tentatively TRBD1 (5 bases). The V end was cut by 0 bases, the J end by 2 bases, with 16 bases between. The V gene's germline CDR1 is DFQATT and CDR2 SNEGSKA (reference sequence). The CDR3 has 16 residues. The CDR3 here is CSARDSFGQGNYGYTF. The DNA of the CDR3 is TGCAGTGCTAGAGATAGTTTTGGCCAGGGCAACTATGGCTACACCTTC.

The rearrangement links TRBV3-1 to TRBJ1-5; D not resolved. V lost 2 bases, J lost 7 bases, and 9 bases lay in between. CDR3 length: 13 amino acids. Germline values: CDR1 LGHDT, CDR2 YNNKEL (reference sequence). Written as DNA, the CDR3 is TGTGCCAGCAGCCAACAGAGGCGACAGCCCCAGCATTTT. Its translation is CASSQQRRQPQHF. Supplemented by reference TRBV3-1 and TRBJ1-5, the full variable domain reads DTAVSQTPKYLVTQMGNDKSIKCEQNLGHDTMYWYKQDSKKFLKIMFSYNNKELIINETVPNRFSPKSPDKAHLNLHINSLELGDSAVYFCASSQQRRQPQHFGDGTRLSIL.

This clonotype was counted only a few times. The chain links TRBV27 to TRBJ1-1, with a tentative D call TRBD1 (5 bases). From germline, CDR1 is MNHEY and CDR2 SMNVEV (reference sequence). Trimming stripped 6 bases from V and 0 bases from J, with 14 bases between. The CDR3 sequence is 15 residues long. For the CDR3, the DNA is TGTGCCAGCAGCGTCGGGGCTGCGATGAACACTGAAGCTTTCTTT. Its translation: CASSVGAAMNTEAFF.

This clonotype was found a few times. V usage is TRBV6-6 and J usage is TRBJ2-7; TRBD2 agrees at 7 bases. Germline lookup yields CDR1 MNHNY and CDR2 SVGAGI (reference sequence). Unmatched junction bases numbered 14, after V lost 4 bases and J lost 8 bases. The CDR3 sequence is 15 residues long. CDR3 DNA: TGTGCCAGCAGTTCTCTGTCCGGGGGGACTTTAAAGCAGTACTTC. It encodes CASSSLSGGTLKQYF.

J is TRBJ1-1 and V is TRBV3-1; D call uncertain. Looked up from germline, CDR1 is LGHDT and CDR2 is YNNKEL (reference sequence). This CDR3 spans 16 amino acids. Trimming left V 4 bases short and J 0 bases short, with 15 bases between. The CDR3 nucleotides are TGTGCCAGCAGCCCTGCCCTGGGCCACGTGAACACTGAAGCTTTCTTT. This codes for CASSPALGHVNTEAFF.

This clonotype showed up many times. This may stem from a read error, because a much larger clone lies one nucleotide away. DNA for the CDR3: TGTGCCAGCAGCCGCGGGACAGGGACCTACGAGCAGTACTTC. This codes for CASSRGTGTYEQYF. The chain uses TRBV12-3 or TRBV12-4 and TRBJ2-7; 9 bases match TRBD1. The CDR3 is 14 residues long. V gave up 6 bases and J gave up 2 bases; unmatched junction bases: 5.

The genes are TRBV20-1 and TRBJ1-2, with unresolved D. The V and J ends lost 2 bases and 4 bases respectively, with 17 bases between them. The CDR3 contains 15 residues. Germline CDR1 and CDR2: DFQATT and SNEGSKA (reference sequence). Written as DNA, the CDR3 is TGCAGTGCTAGACCCCGGTCTGGACGGGCCTATGGCTACACCTTC. This sequence encodes CSARPRSGRAYGYTF.

The table lists this clonotype with a few counts. The J gene is TRBJ2-5, the V gene TRBV6-6; TRBD1 is a possible D gene (6 bases). The CDR3 is 14 amino acids. Trimming took 5 bases from V and 5 from J, leaving 15 bases between them. CDR1 is MNHNY and CDR2 is SVGAGI in the germline V gene (reference sequence). This chain's CDR3 is CASSKSLQGETQYF. In nucleotides, the CDR3 is TGTGCCAGCAGTAAATCGTTGCAGGGGGAGACCCAGTACTTC.

This clonotype was seen a handful of times. V usage is TRBV21-1 and J usage is TRBJ2-7; the table's D call, TRBD1, was not checked against the DNA. TRBV21-1 is labeled a pseudogene. The CDR3 spans 17 residues. The chain's CDR3 is CASSKEKETGPLYEQYF. In DNA, the CDR3 is TGTGCCAGCAGCAAAGAGAAGGAGACAGGACCCCTCTACGAGCAGTACTTC.

This clonotype was observed at least ten times. This chain uses TRBV28 with TRBJ2-7; D is unresolved. Germline CDR1 and CDR2: MDHEN and SYDVKM. The CDR3 consists of 14 residues. V lost 3 bases and J 4 bases, leaving 13 bases between the germline ends. The CDR3: CASSLGNLGYEQYF. The CDR3 DNA sequence: TGTGCCAGCAGTTTGGGGAATTTGGGTTACGAGCAGTACTTC.

This chain uses TRBV6-6 with TRBJ1-3; D gene uncertain. The CDR3 extends over 13 amino acids. Between the trimmed V and J ends, which lost 0 bases and 4 bases, there was a span of 4 bases. Germline CDR1 and CDR2: MNHNY and SVGAGI (reference sequence). The CDR3 region is CASSYSLGNTIYF. The CDR3 DNA sequence: TGTGCCAGCAGTTACTCTCTGGGAAACACCATATATTTT.

The chain uses TRBV12-3 or TRBV12-4 and TRBJ1-6; D is perhaps TRBD1 (6 bases). V lost 7 bases and J 6 bases, leaving 13 bases between the germline ends. There are 14 residues in the CDR3. CDR3 in DNA: TGTGCCAGCACCCGGGACAATCGTAATTCACCCCTCCACTTT. This sequence encodes CASTRDNRNSPLHF.

A remark on this clonotype: One end of the junction does not line up with germline, which may come from a read error. The chain links TRBV6-1 to TRBJ2-5, with 8 bases fitting TRBD2. The germline V gene has CDR1 MNHNS and CDR2 SASEGT. The CDR3 loop spans 16 amino acids. CDR3 loop: CASSEATAGGQGTQYF. The CDR3 nucleotides are TGTGCCAGCAGTGAAGCTACGGCGGGGGGTCAAGGGACCCAGTACTTC.

The chain has TRBV20-1 and TRBJ1-1, with 12 nucleotides matching TRBD1. Germline CDR1 DFQATT, CDR2 SNEGSKA (reference sequence). With V trimmed by 3 bases and J by 1 base, 6 bases remained unmatched. The CDR3 extends over 16 amino acids. The CDR3 reads CSASPGQGASNTEAFF. The CDR3 bases are TGCAGTGCTAGCCCGGGACAGGGGGCATCGAACACTGAAGCTTTCTTT.

The chain employs TRBV18 and TRBJ2-4, with 11 bases that match TRBD2. J gave up 6 bases and V 3 bases, and 1 base lay outside the gene matches. CDR1 and CDR2 from the germline V gene are KGHSH and LQKENI. The CDR3 runs 14 residues. CDR3 coding DNA: TGTGCCAGCTCACCCGGGACTAGCGGAAACATTCAGTACTTC. This codes for CASSPGTSGNIQYF. Full variable domain (outside the CDR3, taken from reference TRBV18 and TRBJ2-4): NAGVMQNPRHLVRRRGQEARLRCSPMKGHSHVYWYRQLPEEGLKFMVYLQKENIIDESGMPKERFSAEFPKEGPSILRIQQVVRGDSAAYFCASSPGTSGNIQYFGAGTRLSVL.

This clonotype occurred a few times. The rearrangement joins TRBV29-1 to TRBJ1-2; D perhaps matches TRBD1 (6 bases). CDR1 is SQVTM, CDR2 ANQGSEA, per germline. V lost 6 bases, J lost 6 bases, and 14 bases lay in between. The CDR3 covers 12 residues. CDR3 sequence: CSVLQGKHGYTF. CDR3 in DNA: TGCAGCGTATTACAGGGAAAGCATGGCTACACCTTC. Full variable domain (rest looked up from reference TRBV29-1 and TRBJ1-2): SAVISQKPSRDICQRGTSLTIQCQVDSQVTMMFWYRQQPGQSLTLIATANQGSEATYESGFVIDKFPISRPNLTFSTLTVSNMSPEDSSIYLCSVLQGKHGYTFGSGTRLTVV.

This clonotype has only a few counts. The chain has TRBV7-3 and TRBJ2-2, with D perhaps given as TRBD1 or TRBD2 (6 bases each). The CDR3 extends over 14 amino acids. Per the germline V gene, CDR1 is SGHTA and CDR2 is FQGTGA. Trimming removed 1 base from V and 7 bases from J, with 10 bases in between. This CDR3 is CASSLIGGVGELFF. CDR3 bases: TGTGCCAGCAGCTTAATCGGGGGCGTCGGGGAGCTGTTTTTT.